Listed here is a single TCR beta chain. Its specificity is not known. Read sequence stops 3 residues before the CDR3 end, and the germline J gene provides the missing end. These data belong to a study of T cell clonality in common variable immunodeficiency. Study findings and constraints: Shared TCRbeta clones were fewer between CVID subjects than controls. Reportedly, TCR beta sequences from common variable immunodeficiency showed fewer deletions and N-nucleotide insertions. What drives increased CVID clonality needs T cell subpopulation sequencing.

Per germline, CDR1 LNHDA and CDR2 SQIVND (reference sequence). The CDR3 sequence is 19 residues long. Repertoires were generated with immunoSEQ multiplex PCR, while TCRdb's copy carries only in-frame clones and drops some. This sample has about 52,000 clones, each found more than once. What was sequenced was peripheral blood mononuclear cells. The TCR originated in a person between 18 and 75 years old in good health. This chain joins TRBV19 and TRBJ1-4; 9 bases agree with TRBD1. The DNA read from the CDR3 is TGTGCCAGTAGCAGCCTTTGGGGGACAGGGAGCTCCTATAATTCACCA. This encodes CASSSLWGTGSSYNSP. The entire CDR3 reads CASSSLWGTGSSYNSPLFF.